These 3 T cell receptor beta chains originate from one sample sequenced in a study of blood T cell repertoires in COVID-19. The data were produced by immunoSEQ multiplex PCR, yet TCRdb's version contains in-frame clones alone and is incomplete. The table has some 150,000 clones, roughly 89% seen once. Source material: peripheral blood. The origin of the receptors is a woman aged 45-65 years with active or convalescent COVID-19.

The chain is built from TRBV5-1 and TRBJ1-2; D may be TRBD1 (6 bases). CDR3 size: 15 residues. V dropped 0 bases and J dropped 5 bases, with 14 bases sitting between them. CDR1 and CDR2 (germline): SGHRS, YFSETQ. The CDR3 sequence is CASSLDRAGPYGYTF. As DNA, the CDR3 is TGCGCCAGCAGCTTGGACAGGGCCGGACCTTATGGCTACACCTTC. Full variable domain (rest looked up from reference TRBV5-1 and TRBJ1-2): KAGVTQTPRYLIKTRGQQVTLSCSPISGHRSVSWYQQTPGQGLQFLFEYFSETQRNKGNFPGRFSGRQFSNSRSEMNVSTLELGDSALYLCASSLDRAGPYGYTFGSGTRLTVV.

The gene calls are TRBV7-2 and TRBJ1-2; D may be TRBD1 (5 bases). The V end lost 1 base, the J end lost 0 bases, and 9 bases lay between the germline ends. The CDR3 is 15 amino acids. From germline, CDR1 is SGHTA and CDR2 FQGNSA. The CDR3 sequence: CASSLGGLANYGYTF. The CDR3, as DNA: TGTGCCAGCAGCTTAGGGGGCCTAGCTAACTATGGCTACACCTTC.

This chain joins TRBV9 and TRBJ1-3; 7 positions agree with TRBD1. In germline, CDR1 is SGDLS, CDR2 YYNGEE. The CDR3 runs 14 residues. J was trimmed by 8 bases and V by 4 bases; bases with no gene match: 9. CDR3 region: CASSSNAQGDTIYF. The CDR3 region has the DNA TGTGCCAGCAGCTCAAACGCCCAGGGGGACACCATATATTTT.